Listed below are T cell receptor beta chains from one sample, sequenced in a study of CD8+ T cells in alopecia areata. Only in-frame clones appear in the TCRdb table, and some are missing; sequencing was by immunoSEQ multiplex PCR. The sample lists fewer than 350,000 clones; nearly 60% were seen once. The specimen was CD4+ T cells sorted from blood, collected at week 24, from a patient treated with tofacitinib. The source is a human donor with alopecia areata. CDR3s include the opening cysteine and the closing phenylalanine or tryptophan. Each record gives: clone size, J gene, D gene, V gene, CDR3 protein. A D gene is named only where the DNA matches it firmly. The size field is filled for only some rows; it gives once, few, many or a size class.

abundance: NA; j_gene: TRBJ2-7; d_gene: NA; v_gene: TRBV9; CDR3aa: CASSVGDGSYEQYF
abundance: few; j_gene: TRBJ2-3; d_gene: NA; v_gene: TRBV7-4; CDR3aa: CASSLRRKIATVNTDTQYF
abundance: NA; j_gene: TRBJ1-2; d_gene: NA; v_gene: TRBV2; CDR3aa: CASSGGRGSYGYTF
abundance: few; j_gene: TRBJ2-2; d_gene: NA; v_gene: TRBV7-8; CDR3aa: CASSLARSGELFF
abundance: NA; j_gene: TRBJ2-3; d_gene: NA; v_gene: TRBV27; CDR3aa: CASSFDFTDTQYF
abundance: once; j_gene: TRBJ2-7; d_gene: NA; v_gene: TRBV7-2; CDR3aa: CASSPATFLYEQYF
abundance: NA; j_gene: TRBJ1-2; d_gene: NA; v_gene: TRBV2; CDR3aa: CASRPDSGYGYTF
abundance: NA; j_gene: TRBJ2-3; d_gene: TRBD2; v_gene: TRBV27; CDR3aa: CASSPQPGTSAYTQYF
abundance: NA; j_gene: TRBJ2-1; d_gene: TRBD2; v_gene: TRBV18; CDR3aa: CASSPPLAGGAYNEQFF
abundance: NA; j_gene: TRBJ2-6; d_gene: NA; v_gene: TRBV9; CDR3aa: CASSVGAAFSGANVLTF
abundance: NA; j_gene: TRBJ2-3; d_gene: NA; v_gene: TRBV9; CDR3aa: CASSVGVTLISTDTQYF
abundance: NA; j_gene: TRBJ1-6; d_gene: NA; v_gene: TRBV5-1; CDR3aa: CASSLSDFYNSPLHF
abundance: NA; j_gene: TRBJ2-1; d_gene: NA; v_gene: TRBV30; CDR3aa: CAWSGRKGTYNEQFF
abundance: NA; j_gene: TRBJ2-3; d_gene: NA; v_gene: TRBV20-1; CDR3aa: CSARLDEKRYF
abundance: once; j_gene: TRBJ1-6; d_gene: NA; v_gene: TRBV19; CDR3aa: CASSKPGRNNSPLHF
abundance: many; j_gene: TRBJ2-7; d_gene: TRBD1; v_gene: TRBV7-2; CDR3aa: CASSTRTGGLYEQYF
abundance: NA; j_gene: TRBJ2-1; d_gene: NA; v_gene: TRBV5-4; CDR3aa: CASSLATPNEQFF
abundance: NA; j_gene: TRBJ2-2; d_gene: NA; v_gene: TRBV6-1; CDR3aa: CASRVEQGNTGELFF
abundance: few; j_gene: TRBJ1-6; d_gene: TRBD1; v_gene: TRBV6-5; CDR3aa: CASSYRTGDNSPLHF
abundance: NA; j_gene: TRBJ2-5; d_gene: NA; v_gene: TRBV27; CDR3aa: CASRRGQEWETQYF
abundance: NA; j_gene: TRBJ1-6; d_gene: NA; v_gene: TRBV5-4; CDR3aa: CASSQDRTVKNNSPLHF
abundance: NA; j_gene: TRBJ1-1; d_gene: TRBD1; v_gene: TRBV11-2; CDR3aa: CASSPHRGAFF
abundance: many; j_gene: TRBJ2-4; d_gene: TRBD2; v_gene: TRBV7-2; CDR3aa: CASSISGGRNIQYF
abundance: few; j_gene: TRBJ2-5; d_gene: NA; v_gene: TRBV30; CDR3aa: CAWSLEVRFRETQYF
abundance: NA; j_gene: TRBJ2-6; d_gene: NA; v_gene: TRBV11-2; CDR3aa: CASSLAGANVLTF
abundance: NA; j_gene: TRBJ2-7; d_gene: NA; v_gene: TRBV6-6; CDR3aa: CASTLKDRLSYEQYF
abundance: NA; j_gene: TRBJ2-4; d_gene: TRBD2; v_gene: TRBV29-1; CDR3aa: CSVRGAWSKNIQYF
abundance: NA; j_gene: TRBJ1-6; d_gene: NA; v_gene: TRBV10-3; CDR3aa: CAISEGYNSPLHF